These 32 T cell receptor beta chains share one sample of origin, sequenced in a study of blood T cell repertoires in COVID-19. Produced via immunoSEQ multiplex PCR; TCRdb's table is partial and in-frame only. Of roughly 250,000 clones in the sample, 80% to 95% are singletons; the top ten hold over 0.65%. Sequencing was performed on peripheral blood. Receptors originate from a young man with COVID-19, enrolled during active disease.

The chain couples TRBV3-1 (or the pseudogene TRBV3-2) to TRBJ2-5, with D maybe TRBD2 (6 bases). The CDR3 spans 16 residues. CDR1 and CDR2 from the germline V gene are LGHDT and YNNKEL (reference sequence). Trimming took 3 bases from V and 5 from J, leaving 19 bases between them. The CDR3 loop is CASSHGGFGVGETQYF. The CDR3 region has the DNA TGTGCCAGCAGCCACGGAGGGTTCGGTGTTGGTGAGACCCAGTACTTC.

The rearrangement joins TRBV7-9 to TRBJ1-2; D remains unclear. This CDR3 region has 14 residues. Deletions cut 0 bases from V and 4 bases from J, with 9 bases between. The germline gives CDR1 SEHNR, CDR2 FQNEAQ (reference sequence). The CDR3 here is CASSLAAQFYGYTF. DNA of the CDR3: TGTGCCAGCAGCTTAGCGGCACAGTTCTATGGCTACACCTTC.

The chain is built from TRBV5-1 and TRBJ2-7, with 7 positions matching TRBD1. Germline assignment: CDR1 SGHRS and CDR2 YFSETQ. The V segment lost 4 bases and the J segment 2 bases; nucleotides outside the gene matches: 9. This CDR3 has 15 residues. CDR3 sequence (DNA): TGCGCCAGCAGCGCCAGACAGGGAATGGCCTACGAGCAGTACTTC. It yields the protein CASSARQGMAYEQYF.

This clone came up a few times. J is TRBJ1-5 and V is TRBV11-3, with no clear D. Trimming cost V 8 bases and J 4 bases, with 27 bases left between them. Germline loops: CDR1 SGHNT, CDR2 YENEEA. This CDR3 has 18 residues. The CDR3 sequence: CASRLQWIGHVANQPQHF. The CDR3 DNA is TGTGCCAGCCGATTACAGTGGATTGGCCACGTGGCAAATCAGCCCCAGCATTTT.

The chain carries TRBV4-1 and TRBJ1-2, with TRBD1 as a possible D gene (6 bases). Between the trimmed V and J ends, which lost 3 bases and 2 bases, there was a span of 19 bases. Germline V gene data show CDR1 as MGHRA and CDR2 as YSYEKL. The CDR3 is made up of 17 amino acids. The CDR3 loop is CASSQLDSTGINYGYTF. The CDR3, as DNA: TGCGCCAGCAGCCAGTTGGACAGCACCGGAATAAACTATGGCTACACCTTC.

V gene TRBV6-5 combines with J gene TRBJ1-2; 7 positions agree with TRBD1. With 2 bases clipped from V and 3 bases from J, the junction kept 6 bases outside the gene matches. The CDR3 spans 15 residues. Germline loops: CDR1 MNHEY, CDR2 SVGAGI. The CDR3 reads CASSYLPGGDYGYTF. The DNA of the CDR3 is TGTGCCAGCAGTTACCTCCCAGGGGGTGACTATGGCTACACCTTC.

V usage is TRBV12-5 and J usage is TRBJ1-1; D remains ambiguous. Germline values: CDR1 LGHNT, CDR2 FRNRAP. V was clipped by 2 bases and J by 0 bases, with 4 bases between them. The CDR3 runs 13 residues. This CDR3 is CASGLTVNTEAFF. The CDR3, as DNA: TGTGCTAGTGGTTTGACGGTGAACACTGAAGCTTTCTTT.

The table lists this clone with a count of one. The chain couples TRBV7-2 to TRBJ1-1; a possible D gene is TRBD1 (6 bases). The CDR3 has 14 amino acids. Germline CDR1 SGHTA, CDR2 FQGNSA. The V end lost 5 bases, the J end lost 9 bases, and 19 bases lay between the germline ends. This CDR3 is CASSPDSGAIQAFF. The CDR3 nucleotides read TGTGCCAGCAGCCCGGACAGTGGGGCTATTCAAGCTTTCTTT.

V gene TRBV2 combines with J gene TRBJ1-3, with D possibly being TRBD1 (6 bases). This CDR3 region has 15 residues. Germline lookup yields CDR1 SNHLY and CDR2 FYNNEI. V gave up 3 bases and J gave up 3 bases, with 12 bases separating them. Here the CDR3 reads CASSDLGGGGNTIYF. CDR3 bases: TGTGCCAGCAGTGATTTAGGGGGTGGTGGAAACACCATATATTTT.

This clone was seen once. This chain's CDR3 is CASSQSLGGTAGNTIYF. The CDR3 region has the DNA TGTGCCAGCAGCCAGTCACTGGGTGGGACAGCTGGAAACACCATATATTTT. This chain links TRBV3-1 (or the pseudogene TRBV3-2) with TRBJ1-3, with TRBD1 identical over 7 bases. Germline loops: CDR1 LGHDT, CDR2 YNNKEL (reference sequence). This CDR3 has 17 amino acids. J was trimmed by 2 bases and V by 3 bases; bases with no gene match: 10.

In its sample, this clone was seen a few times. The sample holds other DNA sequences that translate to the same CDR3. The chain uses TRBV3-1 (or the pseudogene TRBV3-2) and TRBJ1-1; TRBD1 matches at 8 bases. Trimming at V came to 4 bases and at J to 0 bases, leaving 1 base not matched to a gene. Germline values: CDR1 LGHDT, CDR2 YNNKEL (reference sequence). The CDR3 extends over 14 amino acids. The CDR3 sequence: CASSRDRMNTEAFF. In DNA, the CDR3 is TGTGCCAGCAGCCGGGACAGGATGAACACTGAAGCTTTCTTT.

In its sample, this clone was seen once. The CDR3 spells CASSSQGAQADTQYF. In DNA, the CDR3 is TGTGCCAGCAGTTCACAGGGGGCGCAGGCAGATACGCAGTATTTT. The rearrangement links TRBV6-4 to TRBJ2-3, with 9 bases identical to TRBD1. This CDR3 region has 15 residues. With V trimmed by 5 bases and J by 4 bases, 7 bases remained unmatched. The V gene's germline CDR1 is MRHNA and CDR2 SNTAGT.

As DNA, the CDR3 is TGCGCCAGCAGCCTCCAATGGGCCAAGACCCAAGAGACCCAGTACTTC. Residues: CASSLQWAKTQETQYF. V and J are TRBV4-1 and TRBJ2-5; D is uncertain. V gave up 4 bases and J gave up 1 base, with 16 bases separating them. The germline CDR1 and CDR2 sequences are MGHRA and YSYEKL. This CDR3 is 16 amino acids long.

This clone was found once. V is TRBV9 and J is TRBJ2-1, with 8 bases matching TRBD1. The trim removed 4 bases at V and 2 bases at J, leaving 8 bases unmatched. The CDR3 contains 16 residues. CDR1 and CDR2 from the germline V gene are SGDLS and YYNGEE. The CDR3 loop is CASSPNLGQAYNEQFF. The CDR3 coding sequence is TGTGCCAGCAGCCCGAACCTGGGACAGGCCTACAATGAGCAGTTCTTC.

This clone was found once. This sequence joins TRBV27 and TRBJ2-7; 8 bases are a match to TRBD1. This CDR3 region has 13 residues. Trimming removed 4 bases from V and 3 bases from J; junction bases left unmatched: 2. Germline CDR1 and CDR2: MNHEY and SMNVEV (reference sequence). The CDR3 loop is CASSSGGGYEQYF. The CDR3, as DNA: TGTGCCAGCAGTTCAGGGGGCGGCTACGAGCAGTACTTC.

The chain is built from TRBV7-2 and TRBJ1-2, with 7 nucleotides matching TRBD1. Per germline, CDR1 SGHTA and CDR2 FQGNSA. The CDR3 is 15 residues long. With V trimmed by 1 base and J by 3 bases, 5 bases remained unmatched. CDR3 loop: CASSLVTGADYGYTF. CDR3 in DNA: TGTGCCAGCAGCTTAGTCACAGGGGCTGACTATGGCTACACCTTC.

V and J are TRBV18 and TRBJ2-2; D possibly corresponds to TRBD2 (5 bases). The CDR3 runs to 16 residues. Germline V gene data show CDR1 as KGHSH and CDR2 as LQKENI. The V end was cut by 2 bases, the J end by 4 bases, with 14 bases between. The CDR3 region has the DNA TGTGCCAGCTCACCAATCAGAGGGCGGGCCACCGGGGAGCTGTTTTTT. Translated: CASSPIRGRATGELFF.

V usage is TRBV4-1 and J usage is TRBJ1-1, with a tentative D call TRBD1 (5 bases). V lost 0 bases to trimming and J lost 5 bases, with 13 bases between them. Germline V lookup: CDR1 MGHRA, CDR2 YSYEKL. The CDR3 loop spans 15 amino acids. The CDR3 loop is CASSQDGSGWTEAFF. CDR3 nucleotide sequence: TGCGCCAGCAGCCAAGATGGATCAGGGTGGACTGAAGCTTTCTTT.

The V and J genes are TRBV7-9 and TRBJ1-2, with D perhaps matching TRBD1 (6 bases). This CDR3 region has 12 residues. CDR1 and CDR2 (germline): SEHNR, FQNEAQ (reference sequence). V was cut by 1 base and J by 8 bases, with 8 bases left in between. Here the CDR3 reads CASSLGDIGYTF. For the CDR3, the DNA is TGTGCCAGCAGCTTAGGGGACATCGGCTACACCTTC.

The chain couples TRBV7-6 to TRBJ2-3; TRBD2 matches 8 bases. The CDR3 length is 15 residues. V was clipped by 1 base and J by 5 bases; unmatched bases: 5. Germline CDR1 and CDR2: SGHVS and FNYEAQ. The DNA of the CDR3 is TGTGCCAGCAGCTTAGAGGTCGGGGGGGGAGATACGCAGTATTTT. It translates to CASSLEVGGGDTQYF.

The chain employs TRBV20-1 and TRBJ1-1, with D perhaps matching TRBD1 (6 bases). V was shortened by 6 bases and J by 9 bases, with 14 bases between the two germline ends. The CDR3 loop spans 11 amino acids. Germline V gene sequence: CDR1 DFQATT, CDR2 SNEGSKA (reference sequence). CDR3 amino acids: CSASSGHQAFF. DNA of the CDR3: TGCAGTGCCTCATCGGGACATCAAGCTTTCTTT.

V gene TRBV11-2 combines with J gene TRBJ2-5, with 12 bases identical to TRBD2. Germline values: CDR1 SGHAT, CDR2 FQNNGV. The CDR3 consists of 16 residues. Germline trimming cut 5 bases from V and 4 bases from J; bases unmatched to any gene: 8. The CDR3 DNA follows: TGTGCCAGCAGCCCCTTTCTAGCGGGGGGGCGAGAGACCCAGTACTTC. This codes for CASSPFLAGGRETQYF.

As DNA, the CDR3 is TGTGCCAGCAGCTGGACAGGGGCAACTAATGAAAAACTGTTTTTT. Translated, it gives CASSWTGATNEKLFF. The rearrangement uses TRBV7-6 and TRBJ1-4, with 9 bases that match TRBD1. V lost 4 bases and J lost 0; bases outside the gene matches: 0. The V gene's germline CDR1 is SGHVS and CDR2 FNYEAQ. The CDR3 runs 15 residues.

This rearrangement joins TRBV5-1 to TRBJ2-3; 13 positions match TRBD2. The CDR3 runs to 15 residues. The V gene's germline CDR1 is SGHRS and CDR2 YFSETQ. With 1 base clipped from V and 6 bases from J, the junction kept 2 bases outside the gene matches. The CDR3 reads CASSLTSGRADTQYF. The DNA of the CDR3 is TGCGCCAGCAGCTTGACTAGCGGGAGGGCGGATACGCAGTATTTT.

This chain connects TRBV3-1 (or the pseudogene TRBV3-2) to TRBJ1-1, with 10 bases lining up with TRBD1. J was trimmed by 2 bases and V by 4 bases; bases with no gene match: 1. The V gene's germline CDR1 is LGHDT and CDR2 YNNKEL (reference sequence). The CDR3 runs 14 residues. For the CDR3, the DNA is TGTGCCAGCAGCCCGACAGGGGGCAACACTGAAGCTTTCTTT. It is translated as CASSPTGGNTEAFF.

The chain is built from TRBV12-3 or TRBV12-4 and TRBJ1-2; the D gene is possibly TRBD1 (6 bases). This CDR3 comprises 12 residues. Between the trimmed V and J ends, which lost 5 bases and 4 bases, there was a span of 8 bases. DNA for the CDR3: TGTGCCAGCAGTCCGGACAGCTATGGCTACACCTTC. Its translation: CASSPDSYGYTF.

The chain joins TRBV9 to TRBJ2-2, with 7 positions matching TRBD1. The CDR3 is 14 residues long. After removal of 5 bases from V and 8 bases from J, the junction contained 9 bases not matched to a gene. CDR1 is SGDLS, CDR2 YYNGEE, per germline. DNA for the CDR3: TGTGCCAGCAGAGACAGGGACAGCGCAGGGGAGCTGTTTTTT. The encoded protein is CASRDRDSAGELFF.

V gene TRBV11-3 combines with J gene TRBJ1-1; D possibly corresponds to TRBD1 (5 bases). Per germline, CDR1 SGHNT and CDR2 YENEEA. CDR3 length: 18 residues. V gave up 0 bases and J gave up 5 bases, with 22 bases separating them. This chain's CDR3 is CASSLDVRTGGGRTEAFF. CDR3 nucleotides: TGTGCCAGCAGCTTAGATGTGAGAACGGGGGGAGGAAGGACTGAAGCTTTCTTT.

In DNA form, the CDR3 reads TGTGCCAGCAGCCCCGGGACAGGAAACGGTGGATATGGCTACACCTTC. It translates to CASSPGTGNGGYGYTF. The chain joins TRBV5-5 to TRBJ1-2; TRBD1 aligns across 8 bases. The CDR3 spans 16 residues. V was pared by 4 bases and J by 5 bases, with 13 bases of the junction left unmatched. Germline lookup yields CDR1 SGHKS and CDR2 YYEKEE (reference sequence).

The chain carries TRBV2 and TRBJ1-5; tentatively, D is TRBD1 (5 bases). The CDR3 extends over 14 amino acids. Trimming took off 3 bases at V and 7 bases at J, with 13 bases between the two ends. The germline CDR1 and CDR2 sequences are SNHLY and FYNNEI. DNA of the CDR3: TGTGCCAGCAGTGAGAACGTAGGGGCACAGCCCCAGCATTTT. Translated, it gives CASSENVGAQPQHF.

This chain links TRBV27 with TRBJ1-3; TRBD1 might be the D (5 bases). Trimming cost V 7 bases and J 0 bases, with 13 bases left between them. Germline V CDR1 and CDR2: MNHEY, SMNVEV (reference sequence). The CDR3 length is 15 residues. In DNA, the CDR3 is TGTGCCAGCAAGATCGGGGGTACCTCTGGAAACACCATATATTTT. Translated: CASKIGGTSGNTIYF.

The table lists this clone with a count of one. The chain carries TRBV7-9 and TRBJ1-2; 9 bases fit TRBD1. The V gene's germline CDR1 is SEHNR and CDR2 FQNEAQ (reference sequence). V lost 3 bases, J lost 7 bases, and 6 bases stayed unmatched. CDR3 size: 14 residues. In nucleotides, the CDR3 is TGTGCCAGCAGCTTGAAAACAGGGGGCCCTGGCTACACCTTC. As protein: CASSLKTGGPGYTF.